The rows below give T cell receptor beta chains drawn from one sample of a study of blood T cell repertoires in COVID-19. Assay: immunoSEQ multiplex PCR; the TCRdb copy retains only in-frame clones and omits some. Among 25,000 to 35,000 clones, roughly nine tenths were seen once, and the ten largest hold 9.9%. The sequencing sample was made of peripheral blood. The receptors derive from a human donor in a cohort sampled during active COVID-19. CDR3s include the opening cysteine and the closing phenylalanine or tryptophan. Each record gives: clone size, J gene, D gene, V gene, CDR3 DNA, CDR3 protein. D genes are given only for firm matches. Only some rows state a clone size, as once, few, many or a class for expanded clones.

once,TRBJ2-1,-,TRBV7-3,TGTGCCAGCAGCCCGACAGCCCAACAGTACAATGAGCAGTTCTTC,CASSPTAQQYNEQFF
-,TRBJ2-7,-,TRBV7-2,TGTGCCAGCAGCGCCGACAGGAGAGCTTCCTACGAGCAGTACTTC,CASSADRRASYEQYF
-,TRBJ2-2,-,TRBV5-1,TGCGCCAGCAGCTTGGAGCTCGGGGAGCTGTTTTTT,CASSLELGELFF
-,TRBJ2-1,TRBD2,TRBV28,TGTGCCAGCGATGGGGGGGTCTCCTACAATGAGCAGTTCTTC,CASDGGVSYNEQFF
-,TRBJ2-5,-,TRBV28,TGTGCCAGCACACGGGGAAACCAAGAGACCCAGTACTTC,CASTRGNQETQYF
-,TRBJ1-1,TRBD1,TRBV9,TGTGCCAGCAGCGCTGGACAGGGGGCTGAAGCTTTCTTT,CASSAGQGAEAFF
-,TRBJ1-3,TRBD1,TRBV28,TGTGCCAGCAGTCCGTCCGACAGGGGGCTTGGAAACACCATATATTTT,CASSPSDRGLGNTIYF
-,TRBJ2-5,TRBD1,TRBV6-5,TGTGCCAGCAGAGATCGGACAGGGTGGGAGACCCAGTACTTC,CASRDRTGWETQYF
-,TRBJ2-7,-,TRBV5-1,TGCGCCAGCAGCTTGGAGGGCCCGGGGGAGCAGTACTTC,CASSLEGPGEQYF
few,TRBJ2-6,-,TRBV27,TGTGCCAGCAGTCTCCAGGGGGGCTCTGGGGCCAACGTCCTGACTTTC,CASSLQGGSGANVLTF
-,TRBJ2-4,TRBD1,TRBV27,TGTGCCAGCAGTTTACAGGGGGCTCAGTACTTC,CASSLQGAQYF
-,TRBJ2-7,-,TRBV10-3,TGTGCCATCAGCCCGGGTCTCTCCTACGAGCAGTACTTC,CAISPGLSYEQYF
-,TRBJ2-2,-,TRBV3-1/TRBV3-2,TGTGCCAGCAGCCAAGCGGGGAACGGGGAGCTGTTTTTT,CASSQAGNGELFF
once,TRBJ2-1,TRBD1,TRBV5-4,TGTGCCAGCAGCTTCGGACAGGACCCTCGGTTCTTC,CASSFGQDPRFF
once,TRBJ1-5,-,TRBV25-1,TGTGCCAGCAGGCAGACGGGGAGCAATCAGCCCCAGCATTTT,CASRQTGSNQPQHF
-,TRBJ1-1,-,TRBV5-1,TGCGCCAGCACCAGCGGCACTGAAGCTTTCTTT,CASTSGTEAFF
-,TRBJ1-1,-,TRBV27,TGTGCCAGCAGTTTGCGTCTCAGGGAGAACACTGAAGCTTTCTTT,CASSLRLRENTEAFF
-,TRBJ2-3,-,TRBV6-5,TGTGCCAGCAGTCAGACAGGCCGCGATACGCAGTATTTT,CASSQTGRDTQYF
once,TRBJ1-2,-,TRBV12-5,TGTGCTAGTGGTTTCGGGGTGCGGGGCTACACCTTC,CASGFGVRGYTF
once,TRBJ2-1,TRBD2,TRBV7-3,TGTGCCAGCAGCCCTCGGGGTAGCGGGGACCTCGAGCAGTTCTTC,CASSPRGSGDLEQFF
-,TRBJ1-1,TRBD1,TRBV5-5,TGTGCCAGCAGCTTGTATGGGGCCGACAGGGGAATGAACACTGAAGCTTTCTTT,CASSLYGADRGMNTEAFF
-,TRBJ2-7,-,TRBV19,TGTGCCAGTAGTATAGGAGGGACACTGAGCTCCTACGAGCAGTACTTC,CASSIGGTLSSYEQYF
-,TRBJ2-2,TRBD1,TRBV27,TGTGCCAGCAGCCGAGACAGGGGAACAAACACCGGGGAGCTGTTTTTT,CASSRDRGTNTGELFF
-,TRBJ2-5,TRBD2,TRBV9,TGTGCCAGCAGCCCCAAGGGCGGGCTAGCGGGAGAAGAGACCCAGTACTTC,CASSPKGGLAGEETQYF
-,TRBJ2-7,TRBD2,TRBV6-2/TRBV6-3,TGTGCCAGCAGTTACGCACTTCATCCGGGACTAGCGGGAGCCTACGAGCAGTACTTC,CASSYALHPGLAGAYEQYF
-,TRBJ1-1,-,TRBV28,TGTGCCAGCAGTTTGTGGGGGATTGGGGGAGGGACTGAAGCTTTCTTT,CASSLWGIGGGTEAFF